The source of this T cell receptor (beta chain) is a study of blood T cell repertoires in COVID-19. On the study more broadly: T cells, B-cell-depleted T cells, or PBMCs supplied cDNA or gDNA.

Adults between roughly 18 and 95 years of age took part from some 25 US areas. Participant-reported clinical history was the basis for cohort assignment. Before being deemed recovered, Cohort 3 donors had two negative PCRs, clearance, or symptom resolution. The J segment lost 9 bases and the V segment lost 2 bases, leaving 4 bases of the junction unmatched. Germline V gives CDR1 SGHRS, CDR2 YFSETQ. The CDR3 spans 14 residues. Only in-frame clones appear in the TCRdb table, and some are missing; sequencing was by immunoSEQ multiplex PCR. The table records some 460,000 clones, about nine tenths of them present only once.

The TCR was taken from a woman aged 18-29 years who had recovered from COVID-19. The genes are TRBV5-1 and TRBJ2-1; 11 nucleotides agree with TRBD2. Sequenced input: PBMCs or T cells enriched from blood (not recorded which). The CDR3 DNA reads as TGCGCCAGCAGCTTTAGCGGGGGGGCGGCTGAGCAGTTCTTC. It encodes CASSFSGGAAEQFF.